The T cell receptor (beta chain) under discussion was sequenced for a study of response to subunit inactivated influenza vaccine. TCRdb recomputed calls from the RT-PCR reads with MiXCR, one row per CDR3 protein. The table lists about 570,000 distinct CDR3 sequences, around 11% of them singletons. Trimming left V 8 bases short and J 8 bases short, with 21 bases between. This CDR3 has 14 amino acids. Germline CDR1 and CDR2: LGHDT and YNNKEL (reference sequence). This same sample was also taken into another study, of T cells expressing NK-cell markers. From that study: 5'RACE template switching built TCR beta cDNA with unique molecular identifiers. Among eight sequenced donors, seven carried HCMV seropositivity while one was seronegative.

The sequence was obtained from a middle-aged man who received an inactivated influenza vaccine. Sequenced material: PBMCs from blood, taken on the day of vaccination. The V and J genes are TRBV3-1 and TRBJ1-2; the D is unclear. In nucleotides, the CDR3 is TGTGCCAGCTCACCCCCGGGAGGTTCGCGAGGCTACACCTTC. Translating gives CASSPPGGSRGYTF.